The entry below describes one T cell receptor beta chain. The antigen remains unidentified. One end of the junction does not line up with germline, which may come from a read error. Per the germline V gene, CDR1 is SSHAT and CDR2 is FNYEAQ (reference sequence). The CDR3 loop spans 16 amino acids. Study-wide results and caveats: The larger cohort examined one V-J beta rearrangement, not whole repertoires. Tumor-infiltrating Treg TCR alpha and beta sequences overlapped most with tumor naive CD4+ T cells, then blood naive. The TCR gene usage of tumor memory CD4+ T cells clustered together with blood and lymph node memory CD4+ cells and with lymph node naive CD4+ cells.

From the 5' RACE reads, TCRdb called clonotypes with MiXCR, one entry per CDR3 protein. The repertoire holds approximately 40,000 distinct CDR3 sequences, with roughly 30% as singletons. V gene TRBV7-7 combines with J gene TRBJ2-5, with D tentatively TRBD2 (6 bases). The clonotype comes from a female donor with breast cancer. Source material: tumor-infiltrating memory CD4+ T cells sorted from the breast tumor. Regarding subset: memory CD4+ T cells, CD4+CD45RO+CD25-. CDR3 protein: CASSLGVGGGQETQYF. CDR3 bases: TGTGCTAGCAGCTTAGGGGTCGGAGGAGGGCAAGAGACCCAGTACTTC.